In this sample, the clone carrying this TCR beta chain turned up once. Profiling relied on immunoSEQ multiplex PCR, and the TCRdb table lists in-frame clones only, not all of them. The table has around 90,000 clones, roughly four fifths seen once. This record belongs to a study of blood T cell repertoires in COVID-19. V was shortened by 4 bases and J by 7 bases, with 8 bases between the two germline ends. Germline-derived CDR1 and CDR2 are WSHSY and SAAADI. The CDR3 has 13 residues. This chain links TRBV10-2 with TRBJ1-6; weak D call: TRBD1 (5 bases). Sequencing was carried out using peripheral blood. This sequence originates from a human donor in a cohort sampled during active COVID-19. The CDR3 bases are TGCGCCAGCAGTGCCCGGGGGAATTCACCCCTCCACTTT. Its translation is CASSARGNSPLHF.